The clone carrying this TCR beta chain has at least ten counts. The sample originates from a study of Graves' ophthalmopathy and Graves' hyperthyroidism. CDR1 is SGDLS and CDR2 is YYNGEE in the germline V gene. Losses at the gene ends were 3 bases for V and 5 bases for J; bases not matched to a gene: 2. The CDR3 is 14 residues long. Amplification of the TCR beta CDR3 regions used RNA transcripts (as template). HTBI primers primed a first-round RT-PCR, and a second-round multiplex PCR followed. TCRdb recomputed calls from the multiplex PCR reads with MiXCR, one row per CDR3 protein. This sample has roughly 400,000 distinct CDR3 sequences; roughly a sixth occur once, and the top ten carry roughly 2.4%.

The TCR was taken from an adult woman with stable Graves' hyperthyroidism. The J gene is TRBJ2-7, the V gene TRBV9; TRBD2 matches at 13 bases. The sample was peripheral blood. CDR3 DNA: TGTGCCAGCAGCGGCGGGACTAGCGGGAACGAGCAGTACTTC. Its protein product is CASSGGTSGNEQYF.